The 29 T cell receptor beta chains listed next were all sequenced from one sample in a study of blood T cell repertoires in COVID-19. Profiling relied on immunoSEQ multiplex PCR, and the TCRdb table lists in-frame clones only, not all of them. The sample yields 55,000 to 70,000 clones, over 70% seen once. The specimen was peripheral blood. These receptors were taken from a human donor in a cohort sampled during active COVID-19.

The chain is built from TRBV19 and TRBJ2-7; the match to TRBD1 covers 9 bases. V was clipped by 3 bases and J by 3 bases; unmatched bases: 6. The CDR3 runs to 15 residues. Germline CDR1 reads LNHDA; CDR2 reads SQIVND (reference sequence). For the CDR3, the DNA is TGTGCCAGTAGTATCACAGGGGGCGCTTACTACGAGCAGTACTTC. It yields the protein CASSITGGAYYEQYF.

The chain joins TRBV9 to TRBJ1-5; D is unresolved. This CDR3 has 14 residues. V was pared by 4 bases and J by 5 bases, with 13 bases between. Germline V lookup: CDR1 SGDLS, CDR2 YYNGEE. CDR3 in amino acids: CASSPRTSDQPQHF. Here the CDR3 DNA reads TGTGCCAGCAGCCCCCGGACTTCGGATCAGCCCCAGCATTTT.

The chain combines TRBV27 with TRBJ1-6, with 7 nucleotides matching TRBD1. This CDR3 has 15 amino acids. Per the germline V gene, CDR1 is MNHEY and CDR2 is SMNVEV (reference sequence). Trimming removed 10 bases from V and 2 bases from J; junction bases left unmatched: 8. The CDR3 here is CAILQGNPYNSPLHF. The CDR3 region has the DNA TGTGCCATCCTACAGGGGAACCCCTATAATTCACCCCTCCACTTT.

This clone showed up many times. The CDR3 sequence: CAVPDSETYEQYF. For the CDR3, the DNA is TGTGCCGTCCCGGACAGCGAGACCTACGAGCAGTACTTC. The chain joins TRBV2 to TRBJ2-7, with D possibly being TRBD1 (6 bases). CDR1 and CDR2 (germline): SNHLY, FYNNEI. The V end lost 11 bases, the J end lost 2 bases, and 16 bases lay between the germline ends. There are 13 residues in the CDR3.

The chain uses TRBV30 and TRBJ1-2; 7 bases line up with TRBD1. The germline V gene encodes CDR1 GTSNPN and CDR2 SVGIG (reference sequence). Losses at the gene ends were 4 bases for V and 8 bases for J; bases not matched to a gene: 22. The length of the CDR3 is 17 residues. CDR3 protein: CAWMSPLSGTAPSGYTF. CDR3 in DNA: TGTGCCTGGATGAGCCCCCTTTCCGGGACAGCACCTTCGGGCTACACCTTC. Filled out from reference TRBV30 and TRBJ1-2, the complete variable domain reads SQTIHQWPATLVQPVGSPLSLECTVEGTSNPNLYWYRQAAGRGLQLLFYSVGIGQISSEVPQNLSASRPQDRQFILSSKKLLLSDSGFYLCAWMSPLSGTAPSGYTFGSGTRLTVV.

This clone has just a few counts. The rearrangement uses TRBV7-9 and TRBJ1-2; D gene ambiguous. The CDR3 is 12 amino acids. CDR1 SEHNR and CDR2 FQNEAQ come from the germline V gene (reference sequence). Deletions cut 3 bases from V and 7 bases from J, with 9 bases between. The CDR3 here is CASSFRSRGYTF. For the CDR3, the DNA is TGTGCCAGCAGCTTCAGGTCTCGTGGCTACACCTTC.

This chain connects TRBV5-4 to TRBJ1-2, with D tentatively TRBD1 (5 bases). The CDR3 extends over 14 amino acids. Per the germline V gene, CDR1 is SGHNT and CDR2 is YYREEE (reference sequence). V lost 1 base, J lost 9 bases, and 16 bases lay in between. CDR3 bases: TGTGCCAGCAGCTTGTCACAGGCCCTGTATAGCTACACCTTC. Its translation: CASSLSQALYSYTF.

The chain has TRBV5-1 and TRBJ2-7; 10 nucleotides agree with TRBD2. V lost 4 bases, J lost 4 bases, and 11 bases stayed unmatched. The CDR3 totals 16 residues. The germline CDR1 and CDR2 sequences are SGHRS and YFSETQ. The CDR3 region has the DNA TGCGCCAGCAGCCCTGGGACAGCGGGGGGGGTTTACGAGCAGTACTTC. It is translated as CASSPGTAGGVYEQYF.

This clone was counted a single time. This chain joins TRBV4-3 and TRBJ2-5, with 8 bases lining up with TRBD1. The CDR3 runs to 16 residues. Per germline, CDR1 LGHNA and CDR2 YSLEER. V lost 4 bases and J lost 5; bases outside the gene matches: 12. In DNA form, the CDR3 reads TGCGCCAGCAGCCCGCGTTTTCAGGGGGCGGGGGAGACCCAGTACTTC. It translates to CASSPRFQGAGETQYF.

The chain links TRBV24-1 to TRBJ2-1; 12 nucleotides align to TRBD2. The CDR3 sequence is 15 residues long. Germline-derived CDR1 and CDR2 are KGHDR and SFDVKD. The junction had 4 bases not matched to a gene; V was cut back by 4 bases and J by 7 bases. The CDR3 here is CATSETSGRMNEQFF. DNA for the CDR3: TGTGCCACCAGTGAAACTAGCGGGAGGATGAATGAGCAGTTCTTC.

The chain joins TRBV11-2 to TRBJ2-7; D is undetermined. Germline lookup yields CDR1 SGHAT and CDR2 FQNNGV. The V end was cut by 0 bases, the J end by 2 bases, with 11 bases between. CDR3 size: 15 residues. The DNA for the CDR3 is TGTGCCAGCAGCTTAGATAGTCTCGCGGCCTACGAGCAGTACTTC. It codes for CASSLDSLAAYEQYF.

A few counts support this clone. The chain combines TRBV7-2 with TRBJ1-1, with D uncertain. Looked up from germline, CDR1 is SGHTA and CDR2 is FQGNSA. Trimming stripped 0 bases from V and 0 bases from J, with 8 bases between. The CDR3 consists of 15 residues. The chain's CDR3 is CASSLAVQMNTEAFF. The CDR3 region has the DNA TGTGCCAGCAGCTTAGCGGTGCAGATGAACACTGAAGCTTTCTTT.

The V gene is TRBV18, the J gene TRBJ2-1; possible D gene TRBD2, 6 bases. CDR1 and CDR2 from the germline V gene are KGHSH and LQKENI. CDR3 length: 17 amino acids. The V end was cut by 1 base, the J end by 2 bases, with 15 bases between. The CDR3 loop is CASSPQELAGPYNEQFF. The CDR3 DNA reads TGTGCCAGCTCACCACAGGAGCTCGCGGGACCCTACAATGAGCAGTTCTTC.

V and J are TRBV9 and TRBJ1-6, with D possibly matching TRBD1 (5 bases). Germline-derived CDR1 and CDR2 are SGDLS and YYNGEE. The CDR3 spans 15 residues. V was cut by 0 bases and J by 6 bases, with 10 bases left in between. The CDR3 DNA reads as TGTGCCAGCAGCGTAGAGGGGCAGAGTAATTCACCCCTCCACTTT. Its translation is CASSVEGQSNSPLHF. Drawing the rest from reference TRBV9 and TRBJ1-6, the complete variable domain is DSGVTQTPKHLITATGQRVTLRCSPRSGDLSVYWYQQSLDQGLQFLIQYYNGEERAKGNILERFSAQQFPDLHSELNLSSLELGDSALYFCASSVEGQSNSPLHFGNGTRLTVT.

The genes are TRBV5-1 and TRBJ2-3; the match to TRBD2 covers 8 bases. The germline V gene encodes CDR1 SGHRS and CDR2 YFSETQ. The CDR3 is 16 amino acids. The V gene end was trimmed by 5 bases and the J gene end by 5 bases; junction bases not matched to a gene: 13. The CDR3 protein is CASRPPGGRFLDTQYF. The CDR3 DNA follows: TGCGCCAGCAGGCCCCCGGGCGGGAGGTTCTTAGATACGCAGTATTTT.

The rearrangement joins TRBV5-4 to TRBJ2-7; TRBD1 might be the D (6 bases). This CDR3 comprises 15 residues. The ends were cut back, 4 bases at V and 3 bases at J, with 17 bases in the middle. Germline-derived CDR1 and CDR2 are SGHNT and YYREEE (reference sequence). In DNA form, the CDR3 reads TGTGCCAGCAGCCCCTCCGGGACCAGGGGCTACGAGCAGTACTTC. Its translation is CASSPSGTRGYEQYF.

The CDR3, as DNA: TGTGCCAGCAGTTGGGGGGACAGGGACGATACGCAGTATTTT. Its protein product is CASSWGDRDDTQYF. The chain couples TRBV27 to TRBJ2-3, with 9 bases lining up with TRBD1. The V and J ends lost 4 bases and 6 bases, in that order; junction bases with no gene match: 5. CDR1 is MNHEY, CDR2 SMNVEV, per germline (reference sequence). The CDR3 is 14 residues long.

This clone was counted only a few times. The genes are TRBV3-1 (or the pseudogene TRBV3-2) and TRBJ1-1; TRBD1 aligns across 9 bases. V was clipped by 5 bases and J by 6 bases; unmatched bases: 7. The germline V gene has CDR1 LGHDT and CDR2 YNNKEL (reference sequence). The CDR3 is 14 residues long. The CDR3 DNA reads as TGTGCCAGCAGCTCCCAACAGGGGGCATCTGAAGCTTTCTTT. Its translation: CASSSQQGASEAFF.

The V call is TRBV7-2, the J call TRBJ2-7; 8 bases are a match to TRBD2. After removal of 5 bases from V and 6 bases from J, the junction contained 9 bases not matched to a gene. Germline loops: CDR1 SGHTA, CDR2 FQGNSA. The CDR3 consists of 14 residues. For the CDR3, the DNA is TGTGCCAGCAGCCCTAGAGCGGGAGAACTCGAGCAGTACTTC. Translating it yields CASSPRAGELEQYF.

This clone was observed a few times. The rearrangement links TRBV27 to TRBJ2-7; TRBD1 matches 8 bases. The CDR3 covers 13 residues. Trimming at V came to 6 bases and at J to 6 bases, leaving 7 bases not matched to a gene. CDR1 is MNHEY, CDR2 SMNVEV, per germline (reference sequence). CDR3 sequence reads: CASSYRGSSEQYF. CDR3 coding DNA: TGTGCCAGCAGCTACAGGGGGTCGAGCGAGCAGTACTTC.

The chain combines TRBV6-5 with TRBJ1-2, with 8 bases fitting TRBD1. With 6 bases clipped from V and 0 bases from J, the junction kept 6 bases outside the gene matches. This CDR3 contains 15 residues. Germline CDR1 is MNHEY and CDR2 is SVGAGI. This CDR3 is CASSPGQGPNYGYTF. CDR3 nucleotide sequence: TGTGCCAGCAGCCCCGGACAGGGCCCTAACTATGGCTACACCTTC.

This clone was counted many times. The rearrangement joins TRBV6-6 to TRBJ1-5; TRBD1 is a possible D gene (6 bases). Germline-derived CDR1 and CDR2 are MNHNY and SVGAGI (reference sequence). This CDR3 is built from 16 residues. Trimming cost V 5 bases and J 13 bases, with 27 bases left between them. The CDR3 coding sequence is TGTGCCAGCAGTCAGCCTGCCCTGCGGGGGGCATTTTTGCAGCATTTT. Its translation: CASSQPALRGAFLQHF.

The V gene is TRBV30, the J gene TRBJ1-1; D is ambiguous. Trimming cost V 2 bases and J 2 bases, with 3 bases left between them. The germline gives CDR1 GTSNPN, CDR2 SVGIG (reference sequence). This CDR3 contains 11 residues. CDR3 sequence (DNA): TGTGCCTGGAGTTTAAACACTGAAGCTTTCTTT. Translating it yields CAWSLNTEAFF.

This chain uses TRBV9 with TRBJ2-7, with D perhaps matching TRBD2 (5 bases). Germline V lookup: CDR1 SGDLS, CDR2 YYNGEE. The length of the CDR3 is 14 residues. The V gene lost 4 bases and the J gene lost 2 bases, with 13 bases spanning the gap. CDR3: CASSTVGGTYEQYF. In nucleotides, the CDR3 is TGTGCCAGCAGCACGGTCGGAGGCACCTACGAGCAGTACTTC.

This chain uses TRBV12-3 or TRBV12-4 with TRBJ2-7; tentative D call: TRBD1 (7 bases). There are 13 residues in the CDR3. V lost 8 bases and J lost 6, with 17 bases in between. CDR3 in DNA: TGTGCCAGCGAAAGGGGGCTCGGGGGCGAGCAGTACTTC. It is translated as CASERGLGGEQYF.

V and J are TRBV19 and TRBJ1-5; D uncertain. V dropped 1 base and J dropped 2 bases, with 15 bases sitting between them. CDR3 length: 17 amino acids. Germline values: CDR1 LNHDA, CDR2 SQIVND (reference sequence). The CDR3 loop reads CASSIGSGSFGNQPQHF. The DNA of the CDR3 is TGTGCCAGTAGTATAGGGTCGGGGTCGTTTGGCAATCAGCCCCAGCATTTT.

The V gene is TRBV7-2, the J gene TRBJ2-4; D is perhaps TRBD2 (5 bases). The CDR3 sequence is 13 residues long. V gave up 5 bases and J gave up 5 bases, with 10 bases separating them. The germline CDR1 and CDR2 sequences are SGHTA and FQGNSA. This CDR3 reads CASSLGLENIQYF. CDR3 DNA sequence: TGTGCCAGCAGCCTTGGACTGGAAAACATTCAGTACTTC.

As DNA, the CDR3 is TGTGCCACCAGTGATCTACCTAGCGGGAGGGGCGCCTACAATGAGCAGTTCTTC. It yields the protein CATSDLPSGRGAYNEQFF. This rearrangement joins TRBV24-1 to TRBJ2-1, with 12 bases matching TRBD2. Trimming removed 3 bases from V and 2 bases from J; junction bases left unmatched: 7. The CDR3 runs to 18 residues. The germline V gene has CDR1 KGHDR and CDR2 SFDVKD.

This chain uses TRBV5-1 with TRBJ2-5, with 7 bases lining up with TRBD1. The CDR3 has 14 amino acids. V shed 3 bases and J 2 bases; nucleotides not matched to a gene: 4. The V gene's germline CDR1 is SGHRS and CDR2 YFSETQ. The CDR3 is CASSSSTGQETQYF. The CDR3 nucleotides are TGCGCCAGCAGCTCATCGACAGGGCAAGAGACCCAGTACTTC.